The 26 T cell receptor beta chains given below trace back to one sample, sequenced in a study of graft-versus-host responses after intestinal transplantation. TCRdb's copy holds only in-frame clones and misses some; the assay was immunoSEQ multiplex PCR. The repertoire holds about 86,000 clones, with around 90% as singletons. For these TCRs, the target antigens are not known. Sequenced here: unstimulated CD4+ T cells sorted from spleen or lymph node cells, sampled before transplant. These receptors were collected from a human donor who was the organ donor for an intestinal transplant.

V usage is TRBV7-9 and J usage is TRBJ1-1, with D perhaps matching TRBD1 (6 bases). The CDR3 loop spans 15 amino acids. Trimming left V 0 bases short and J 0 bases short, with 8 bases between. Germline CDR1 reads SEHNR; CDR2 reads FQNEAQ (reference sequence). In DNA form, the CDR3 reads TGTGCCAGCAGCTTAGCAGACAGGATGAACACTGAAGCTTTCTTT. Translated, it gives CASSLADRMNTEAFF.

In its sample, this clone was seen once. This chain connects TRBV5-6 to TRBJ2-4; 9 positions agree with TRBD2. The CDR3 runs to 16 residues. The junction had 9 bases not matched to a gene; V was cut back by 1 base and J by 7 bases. Per the germline V gene, CDR1 is SGHDT and CDR2 is YYEEEE. CDR3 region: CASSLWASGDVNIQYF. The CDR3, as DNA: TGTGCCAGCAGCTTGTGGGCTAGCGGGGACGTTAACATTCAGTACTTC.

J is TRBJ1-1 and V is TRBV23-1; D is unresolved. TRBV23-1 is placed among ORFs of uncertain function. The CDR3 is 17 amino acids. The V end was cut by 7 bases, the J end by 3 bases, with 24 bases between. The DNA for the CDR3 is TGCGCCAGCACCCTAGCTCGGAGGAGGGTCGGGGACACTGAAGCTTTCTTT. Protein sequence: CASTLARRRVGDTEAFF.

The chain combines TRBV5-4 with TRBJ2-1; 9 bases are shared with TRBD2. Germline V CDR1 and CDR2: SGHNT, YYREEE (reference sequence). V shed 4 bases and J 3 bases; nucleotides not matched to a gene: 5. The CDR3 runs to 15 residues. CDR3 residues: CASSPGTSLYNEQFF. Here the CDR3 DNA reads TGTGCCAGCAGCCCCGGGACTAGCCTCTACAATGAGCAGTTCTTC.

In regard to this clone: One junction end disagrees with the germline gene, perhaps due to a read error. In the same sample, other DNA sequences code for this CDR3. J is TRBJ2-7 and V is TRBV11-2; 11 bases are shared with TRBD2. Looked up from germline, CDR1 is SGHAT and CDR2 is FQNNGV. The CDR3 is 15 residues long. The CDR3 DNA sequence: TGCGCCAGCAGCCGCTCCGGGACTAGCGGCGACGAGCAGTACTTC. It translates to CASSRSGTSGDEQYF.

The CDR3 here is CASRTGKRGYTF. The DNA for the CDR3 is TGTGCCAGCAGGACAGGGAAGCGCGGCTACACCTTC. This chain joins TRBV5-4 and TRBJ1-2; 7 bases are shared with TRBD1. V lost 5 bases and J lost 8; bases outside the gene matches: 6. Germline assignment: CDR1 SGHNT and CDR2 YYREEE (reference sequence). The CDR3 totals 12 residues.

This chain connects TRBV28 to TRBJ2-3; 8 nucleotides agree with TRBD2. CDR3 length: 15 amino acids. With 8 bases clipped from V and 1 base from J, the junction kept 8 bases outside the gene matches. The germline gives CDR1 MDHEN, CDR2 SYDVKM. The CDR3 nucleotides read TGTGCCAGCTCCCAAGCGGGAGTGCGCACAGATACGCAGTATTTT. Its protein product is CASSQAGVRTDTQYF.

V gene TRBV5-1 combines with J gene TRBJ2-1, with 9 nucleotides matching TRBD1. Germline V gene data show CDR1 as SGHRS and CDR2 as YFSETQ. This CDR3 has 16 amino acids. The ends lost 3 bases at V and 4 bases at J; junction bases unmatched: 8. The CDR3 nucleotides are TGCGCCAGCAGCTGGGGAACAGGGGGCAAATACAATGAGCAGTTCTTC. Translation gives CASSWGTGGKYNEQFF.

This clone was picked up one time. The chain uses TRBV2 and TRBJ2-1, with 9 bases identical to TRBD1. Germline values: CDR1 SNHLY, CDR2 FYNNEI. V shed 7 bases and J 4 bases; nucleotides not matched to a gene: 5. This CDR3 comprises 14 residues. The CDR3 sequence is CASTTGQGYNEQFF. The CDR3 nucleotides read TGTGCCAGCACCACCGGACAGGGGTACAATGAGCAGTTCTTC. The whole variable domain, filled in from reference TRBV2 and TRBJ2-1, reads EPEVTQTPSHQVTQMGQEVILRCVPISNHLYFYWYRQILGQKVEFLVSFYNNEISEKSEIFDDQFSVERPDGSNFTLKIRSTKLEDSAMYFCASTTGQGYNEQFFGPGTRLTVL.

The chain recombines TRBV7-6 with TRBJ2-5; 7 nucleotides line up with TRBD2. Germline V gene data show CDR1 as SGHVS and CDR2 as FNYEAQ. J lost 1 base, V lost 4 bases, and 0 bases had no gene match. The CDR3 runs 13 residues. For the CDR3, the DNA is TGTGCCAGCAGCTGGACTAGCCAAGAGACCCAGTACTTC. Encoded protein: CASSWTSQETQYF.

The chain uses TRBV5-1 and TRBJ1-1; perhaps TRBD1 as D (5 bases). The CDR3 is 13 amino acids. The V gene lost 2 bases and the J gene lost 2 bases, with 7 bases spanning the gap. Germline CDR1 reads SGHRS; CDR2 reads YFSETQ. CDR3 residues: CASSFGANTEAFF. Written as DNA, the CDR3 is TGCGCCAGCAGCTTTGGGGCCAACACTGAAGCTTTCTTT.

The chain joins TRBV9 to TRBJ1-2; 9 bases align to TRBD1. The CDR3 is 14 residues long. The germline CDR1 and CDR2 sequences are SGDLS and YYNGEE. V was pared by 3 bases and J by 8 bases, with 8 bases of the junction left unmatched. Here the CDR3 DNA reads TGTGCCAGCAGCGCCCAACAGGGGGCAGGGGGCTACACCTTC. Translated, it gives CASSAQQGAGGYTF.

V usage is TRBV7-3 and J usage is TRBJ2-1; 9 bases agree with TRBD2. V lost 0 bases, J lost 4 bases, and 1 base stayed unmatched. This CDR3 is 15 amino acids long. CDR1 SGHTA and CDR2 FQGTGA come from the germline V gene. CDR3 region: CASSLTLAGYNEQFF. The CDR3 DNA sequence: TGTGCCAGCAGCTTAACGCTAGCGGGATACAATGAGCAGTTCTTC.

This CDR3 reads CASSLLPDSDEQFF. CDR3 sequence (DNA): TGTGCCAGCAGCCTCCTTCCCGACTCGGATGAGCAGTTCTTC. The V and J genes are TRBV6-6 and TRBJ2-1; D is unclear. The germline gives CDR1 MNHNY, CDR2 SVGAGI (reference sequence). V lost 6 bases and J lost 8, with 17 bases in between. This CDR3 comprises 14 residues.

The chain uses TRBV6-5 and TRBJ2-1; 7 bases align to TRBD2. Losses at the gene ends were 0 bases for V and 10 bases for J; bases not matched to a gene: 9. CDR1 and CDR2 from the germline V gene are MNHEY and SVGAGI. CDR3 length: 15 amino acids. This CDR3 is CASSYSTGGFGEQFF. DNA of the CDR3: TGTGCCAGCAGTTACTCGACGGGAGGATTCGGCGAGCAGTTCTTC.

This clone has a single count. The chain recombines TRBV19 with TRBJ1-5; 7 bases agree with TRBD1. There are 15 residues in the CDR3. Germline CDR1 LNHDA, CDR2 SQIVND (reference sequence). V was pared by 3 bases and J by 4 bases, with 6 bases of the junction left unmatched. This chain's CDR3 is CASSMRQGENQPQHF. DNA of the CDR3: TGTGCCAGTAGTATGCGGCAGGGGGAGAATCAGCCCCAGCATTTT.

The chain carries TRBV4-3 and TRBJ2-3, with 8 bases matching TRBD2. Germline CDR1 is LGHNA and CDR2 is YSLEER. V was pared by 1 base and J by 4 bases, with 7 bases of the junction left unmatched. This CDR3 is built from 16 residues. The CDR3 here is CASSQAAGAGPDTQYF. The CDR3 DNA reads as TGCGCCAGCAGCCAAGCAGCGGGAGCGGGACCAGATACGCAGTATTTT.

In its sample, this clone was seen a few times. The rearrangement uses TRBV6-5 and TRBJ1-2; maybe TRBD1 (5 bases). This CDR3 comprises 14 residues. Germline CDR1 MNHEY, CDR2 SVGAGI. Trimming left V 8 bases short and J 3 bases short, with 16 bases between. CDR3 DNA sequence: TGTGCCAGCGCTGTGGAGCGGGGGTACTATGGCTACACCTTC. Its protein product is CASAVERGYYGYTF.

The chain is built from TRBV5-5 and TRBJ1-6, with D possibly matching TRBD1 (6 bases). Germline CDR1 and CDR2: SGHKS and YYEKEE (reference sequence). This CDR3 is 13 amino acids long. Trimming left V 4 bases short and J 9 bases short, with 11 bases between. The DNA of the CDR3 is TGTGCCAGCAGCCGGGGGGCGGGTTCACCCCTCCACTTT. Protein: CASSRGAGSPLHF.

This chain uses TRBV7-9 with TRBJ1-1; 7 nucleotides match TRBD1. CDR1 is SEHNR, CDR2 FQNEAQ, per germline (reference sequence). V lost 1 base, J lost 6 bases, and 5 bases stayed unmatched. This CDR3 has 14 amino acids. The CDR3 reads CASSLEGQGAEAFF. In DNA, the CDR3 is TGTGCCAGCAGCTTAGAAGGGCAGGGGGCTGAAGCTTTCTTT.

This chain uses TRBV5-6 with TRBJ2-7; TRBD1 matches at 8 bases. Germline assignment: CDR1 SGHDT and CDR2 YYEEEE. The V and J ends lost 5 bases and 5 bases, in that order; junction bases with no gene match: 21. The CDR3 sequence is 18 residues long. The CDR3 loop reads CASSNFLSRTGTGDEQYF. In nucleotides, the CDR3 is TGTGCCAGCAGTAATTTTTTGTCGAGAACCGGGACAGGTGACGAGCAGTACTTC.

The chain joins TRBV29-1 to TRBJ2-2; 8 bases fit TRBD2. The V segment lost 7 bases and the J segment 4 bases; nucleotides outside the gene matches: 5. In germline, CDR1 is SQVTM, CDR2 ANQGSEA. The CDR3 length is 13 residues. The CDR3 sequence: CSAQRGRTGELFF. DNA of the CDR3: TGCAGCGCCCAGCGGGGGCGCACCGGGGAGCTGTTTTTT.

This chain uses TRBV7-9 with TRBJ2-7, with a tentative D call TRBD1 (5 bases). The germline V gene encodes CDR1 SEHNR and CDR2 FQNEAQ (reference sequence). The V end was cut by 1 base, the J end by 2 bases, with 12 bases between. This CDR3 region has 15 residues. The CDR3 DNA is TGTGCCAGCAGCTTAGGTGCGGACAACCCCTACGAGCAGTACTTC. This gives the protein CASSLGADNPYEQYF.

This rearrangement joins TRBV4-2 to TRBJ2-7; 9 bases are shared with TRBD2. With V trimmed by 1 base and J by 2 bases, 6 bases remained unmatched. This CDR3 has 16 residues. Germline V gene sequence: CDR1 LGHNA, CDR2 YNFKEQ. The CDR3 region is CASSQGLLAGTYEQYF. The CDR3 DNA follows: TGTGCCAGCAGCCAAGGGTTGCTAGCGGGAACCTACGAGCAGTACTTC.

The chain has TRBV29-1 and TRBJ2-7, with 12 bases identical to TRBD1. This CDR3 contains 15 residues. The junction had 9 bases not matched to a gene; V was cut back by 3 bases and J by 6 bases. Germline V gives CDR1 SQVTM, CDR2 ANQGSEA. CDR3 amino acids: CSVEGAGQGAVEQYF. CDR3 DNA: TGCAGCGTTGAGGGCGCGGGACAGGGGGCCGTCGAGCAGTACTTC.

This chain links TRBV7-2 with TRBJ1-4; D unresolved. Germline V gene data show CDR1 as SGHTA and CDR2 as FQGNSA. V lost 1 base to trimming and J lost 8 bases, with 11 bases between them. This CDR3 comprises 14 residues. In DNA, the CDR3 is TGTGCCAGCAGCTTAGGGGTGGGCCGGGAAAAACTGTTTTTT. It yields the protein CASSLGVGREKLFF.